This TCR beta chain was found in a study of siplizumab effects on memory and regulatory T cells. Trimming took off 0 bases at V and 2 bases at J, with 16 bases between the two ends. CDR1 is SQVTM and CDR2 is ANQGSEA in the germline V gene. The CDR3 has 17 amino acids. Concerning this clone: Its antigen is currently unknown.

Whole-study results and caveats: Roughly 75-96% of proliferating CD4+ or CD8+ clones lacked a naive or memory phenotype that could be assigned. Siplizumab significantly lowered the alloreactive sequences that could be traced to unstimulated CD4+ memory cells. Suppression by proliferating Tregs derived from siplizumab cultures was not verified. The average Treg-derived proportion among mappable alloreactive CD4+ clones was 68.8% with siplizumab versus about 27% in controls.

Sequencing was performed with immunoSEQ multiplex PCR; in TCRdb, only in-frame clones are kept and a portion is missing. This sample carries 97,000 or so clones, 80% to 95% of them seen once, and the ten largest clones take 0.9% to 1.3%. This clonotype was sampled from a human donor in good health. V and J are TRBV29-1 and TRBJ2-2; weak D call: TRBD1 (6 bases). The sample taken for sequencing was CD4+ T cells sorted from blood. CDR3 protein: CSVEDLRDRRNTGELFF. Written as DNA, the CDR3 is TGCAGCGTTGAAGATCTTCGAGACAGGCGAAACACCGGGGAGCTGTTTTTT.